What follows are 2 T cell receptor beta chains derived from one specimen sequenced in a study of blood T cell repertoires in COVID-19. Method: immunoSEQ multiplex PCR; TCRdb's copy keeps in-frame clones and lacks some. The sample includes some 100,000 clones, almost 80% of them seen just once. Sequencing was done on a sample of peripheral blood. The receptors come from a human donor in a cohort sampled during active COVID-19.

The V gene is TRBV15, the J gene TRBJ2-2; 9 nucleotides match TRBD2. The germline CDR1 and CDR2 sequences are LNHNV and YYDKDF (reference sequence). Germline trimming cut 0 bases from V and 7 bases from J; bases unmatched to any gene: 12. The CDR3 consists of 18 residues. This CDR3 reads CATSRESGREGRSGELFF. The CDR3 region has the DNA TGTGCCACCAGCAGAGAAAGTGGGCGGGAGGGCCGGAGCGGGGAGCTGTTTTTT.

In nucleotides, the CDR3 is TGTGCCAGCAGCGCCCGGACTAGCGGGTTCGGGGAGCTGTTTTTT. Translation gives CASSARTSGFGELFF. This chain connects TRBV5-6 to TRBJ2-2; 11 bases fit TRBD2. J gave up 7 bases and V 4 bases, and 6 bases lay outside the gene matches. Germline CDR1 reads SGHDT; CDR2 reads YYEEEE. The CDR3 is 15 amino acids.